This T cell receptor beta chain was recovered during a study of T cell repertoires in aging, cancer and after chemotherapy. The germline gives CDR1 SGHNT, CDR2 YYREEE (reference sequence). Germline trimming cut 0 bases from V and 4 bases from J; bases unmatched to any gene: 2. This CDR3 has 16 amino acids. This clonotype is judged medium-sized. The template was genomic DNA from peripheral blood, not RNA. Rearranged V-D-J TRB sequences were amplified with a mixed TRB-A/B primer pool. TCRdb re-called the multiplex PCR reads through MiXCR, storing one row per CDR3 protein. This sample carries 2,500 to 3,000 distinct CDR3 sequences, approximately 25% of them seen once, and the ten largest clones take approximately 53%.

Sequences were obtained from blood. The receptor was derived from a human donor with a solid tumor. The chain has TRBV5-4 and TRBJ2-2; 11 bases align to TRBD2. Written as DNA, the CDR3 is TGTGCCAGCAGCTTGGAAGGACTAGCGGGCACCGGGGAGCTGTTTTTT. It translates to CASSLEGLAGTGELFF.